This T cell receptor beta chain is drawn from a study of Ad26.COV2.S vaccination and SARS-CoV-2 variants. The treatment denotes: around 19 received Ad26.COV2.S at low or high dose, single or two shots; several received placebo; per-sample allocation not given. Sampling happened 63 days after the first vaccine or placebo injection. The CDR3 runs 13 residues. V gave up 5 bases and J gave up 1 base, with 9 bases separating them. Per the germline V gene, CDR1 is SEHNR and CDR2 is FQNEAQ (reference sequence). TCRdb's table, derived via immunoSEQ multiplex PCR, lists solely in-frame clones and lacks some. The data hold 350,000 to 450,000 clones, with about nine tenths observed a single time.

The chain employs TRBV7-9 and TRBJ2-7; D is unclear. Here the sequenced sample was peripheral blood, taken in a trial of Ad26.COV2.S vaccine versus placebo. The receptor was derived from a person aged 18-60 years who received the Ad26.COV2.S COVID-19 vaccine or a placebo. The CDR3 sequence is CASSPSSSYEQYF. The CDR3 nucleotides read TGTGCCAGCAGCCCTAGTTCTTCCTACGAGCAGTACTTC.